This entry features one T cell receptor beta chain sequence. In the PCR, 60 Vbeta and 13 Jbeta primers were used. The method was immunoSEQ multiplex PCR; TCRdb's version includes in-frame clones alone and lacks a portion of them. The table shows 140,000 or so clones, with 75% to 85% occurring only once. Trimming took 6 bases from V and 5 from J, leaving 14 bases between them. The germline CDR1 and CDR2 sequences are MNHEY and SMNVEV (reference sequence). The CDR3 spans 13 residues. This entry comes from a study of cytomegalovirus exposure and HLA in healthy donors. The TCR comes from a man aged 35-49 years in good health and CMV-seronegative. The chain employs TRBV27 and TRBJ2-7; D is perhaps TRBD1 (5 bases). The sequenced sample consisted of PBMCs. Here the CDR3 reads CASSIRQSNEQYF. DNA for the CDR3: TGTGCCAGCAGCATTCGACAGAGCAACGAGCAGTACTTC.